Listed here are 27 T cell receptor beta chains from one sample, sequenced in a study of cytomegalovirus exposure and HLA in healthy donors. This PCR relied on a set of 60 Vbeta primers and 13 Jbeta primers. Produced via immunoSEQ multiplex PCR; TCRdb's table is partial and in-frame only. The sample records some 200,000 clones, 75% to 90% being singletons. The sample was PBMCs. These receptor sequences come from a woman in her fifties or sixties in good health and CMV-seropositive.

The chain is built from TRBV7-9 and TRBJ2-7; 8 positions match TRBD2. V lost 5 bases, J lost 6 bases, and 6 bases stayed unmatched. This CDR3 is built from 13 residues. CDR1 and CDR2 (germline): SEHNR, FQNEAQ (reference sequence). CDR3 DNA sequence: TGTGCCAGCAGCCCCGGGGGGGGGCGCGAGCAGTACTTC. This codes for CASSPGGGREQYF.

This chain connects TRBV15 to TRBJ2-7; maybe TRBD1 (6 bases). The CDR3 is 14 residues long. Germline lookup yields CDR1 LNHNV and CDR2 YYDKDF (reference sequence). V gave up 0 bases and J gave up 2 bases, with 8 bases separating them. The CDR3 coding sequence is TGTGCCACCAGCAGAGATCAGGGGCCCTACGAGCAGTACTTC. It is translated as CATSRDQGPYEQYF.

The chain combines TRBV4-1 with TRBJ2-5, with 7 bases fitting TRBD1. V lost 4 bases, J lost 4 bases, and 3 bases stayed unmatched. Germline CDR1 MGHRA, CDR2 YSYEKL. The CDR3 loop spans 13 amino acids. In DNA form, the CDR3 reads TGCGCCAGCAGCCTGAGGGGGCGAGAGACCCAGTACTTC. Residues: CASSLRGRETQYF.

The J gene is TRBJ1-6, the V gene TRBV5-6; weak D call: TRBD1 (6 bases). Germline assignment: CDR1 SGHDT and CDR2 YYEEEE. This CDR3 spans 15 amino acids. V was clipped by 1 base and J by 8 bases, with 13 bases between them. The CDR3: CASSLTQGKDSPLHF. In DNA form, the CDR3 reads TGTGCCAGCAGCTTGACCCAGGGGAAGGATTCACCCCTCCACTTT.

This chain connects TRBV6-1 to TRBJ1-5; 7 bases agree with TRBD1. The length of the CDR3 is 15 residues. Trimming removed 6 bases from V and 1 base from J; junction bases left unmatched: 6. From germline, CDR1 is MNHNS and CDR2 SASEGT. The CDR3 sequence: CASRAQGPSNQPQHF. Here the CDR3 DNA reads TGTGCCAGCAGGGCACAGGGGCCGAGCAATCAGCCCCAGCATTTT.

V usage is TRBV6-1 and J usage is TRBJ1-1; D not certain. Trimming removed 7 bases from V and 5 bases from J, with 8 bases in between. The CDR3 is 11 amino acids. The germline V gene encodes CDR1 MNHNS and CDR2 SASEGT. In nucleotides, the CDR3 is TGTGCCAGCAAGAGGTGGACTGAAGCTTTCTTT. Its translation is CASKRWTEAFF.

This chain links TRBV28 with TRBJ2-7; D is ambiguous. V shed 3 bases and J shed 7 bases, with 13 bases lying between them. The CDR3 totals 13 residues. CDR1 is MDHEN and CDR2 is SYDVKM in the germline V gene. CDR3 bases: TGTGCCAGCAGTTTGCCCCAGGTCCCGGAGCAGTACTTC. Residues: CASSLPQVPEQYF.

V and J are TRBV30 and TRBJ2-5, with 10 bases matching TRBD2. The DNA end is more similar to TRBJ2-7, so the J call may be wrong. The CDR3 is 13 amino acids. The germline V gene has CDR1 GTSNPN and CDR2 SVGIG (reference sequence). DNA of the CDR3: TGTGCCTGGACCTCACTAGCGGGGTACGAGCAGTACTTC. Its translation is CAWTSLAGYEQYF.

This chain connects TRBV7-9 to TRBJ2-4; 8 positions match TRBD2. V was pared by 5 bases and J by 3 bases, with 9 bases of the junction left unmatched. Germline loops: CDR1 SEHNR, CDR2 FQNEAQ (reference sequence). The CDR3 totals 16 residues. CDR3 sequence reads: CASSREGRGDKNIQYF. The CDR3, as DNA: TGTGCCAGCAGCAGAGAGGGGCGGGGGGACAAAAACATTCAGTACTTC.

The V and J genes are TRBV19 and TRBJ2-7; 9 nucleotides line up with TRBD1. The CDR3 length is 14 residues. Germline CDR1 is LNHDA and CDR2 is SQIVND (reference sequence). J was trimmed by 3 bases and V by 5 bases; bases with no gene match: 5. The CDR3 reads CASSFLGQGYEQYF. The CDR3 region has the DNA TGTGCCAGTAGTTTCCTGGGACAGGGCTACGAGCAGTACTTC.

This rearrangement joins TRBV7-9 to TRBJ1-2, with 10 bases aligning to TRBD1. Looked up from germline, CDR1 is SEHNR and CDR2 is FQNEAQ (reference sequence). The CDR3 runs 18 residues. Trimming removed 3 bases from V and 5 bases from J; junction bases left unmatched: 15. For the CDR3, the DNA is TGTGCCAGCAGCTTGGCCGGGGGACAGGGGCTTGGAGGGTATGGCTACACCTTC. This gives the protein CASSLAGGQGLGGYGYTF.

The rearrangement uses TRBV11-2 and TRBJ2-2; 7 nucleotides match TRBD1. The V gene's germline CDR1 is SGHAT and CDR2 FQNNGV. Trimming took 1 base from V and 6 from J; bases not matched to a gene: 2. There are 14 residues in the CDR3. The CDR3 DNA is TGTGCCAGCAGCTTAGTTCAGGGGGCCGGGGAGCTGTTTTTT. Translated: CASSLVQGAGELFF.

The chain recombines TRBV30 with TRBJ1-2, with 7 bases identical to TRBD1. J was trimmed by 8 bases and V by 3 bases; bases with no gene match: 12. This CDR3 has 14 residues. CDR1 and CDR2 (germline): GTSNPN, SVGIG (reference sequence). The CDR3 protein is CAWRGRERGRGYTF. As DNA, the CDR3 is TGTGCCTGGAGGGGCCGGGAGAGGGGGCGAGGCTACACCTTC.

V gene TRBV27 combines with J gene TRBJ1-5; a weak D match, TRBD1 (6 bases). Germline V CDR1 and CDR2: MNHEY, SMNVEV (reference sequence). The CDR3 is made up of 15 amino acids. Trimming stripped 6 bases from V and 0 bases from J, with 12 bases between. The CDR3 bases are TGTGCCAGCAGCCAGGGGCAGTATAGCAATCAGCCCCAGCATTTT. Protein: CASSQGQYSNQPQHF.

CDR3 sequence (DNA): TGTGCCAGCAGTTTGGAGAACTCCTACAATGAGCAGTTCTTC. This translates into CASSLENSYNEQFF. V usage is TRBV27 and J usage is TRBJ2-1, with D unclear. Trimming removed 3 bases from V and 0 bases from J, with 6 bases in between. This CDR3 region has 14 residues. Germline values: CDR1 MNHEY, CDR2 SMNVEV (reference sequence).

Concerning this clone: A much larger clone differs by one base, so this may be a read error. Other DNA variants within this sample encode the same CDR3. The chain has TRBV5-4 and TRBJ1-1; 7 bases are a match to TRBD1. This CDR3 spans 17 amino acids. Germline CDR1 and CDR2: SGHNT and YYREEE (reference sequence). CDR3 nucleotides: TGTGCCAGCAGCACACCGGGACAGTCTTCGGCGGGCACTGAAGCTTTTTTT. Its protein product is CASSTPGQSSAGTEAFF.

This chain links TRBV6-6 with TRBJ1-5, with unresolved D. This CDR3 is built from 14 residues. Trimming shortened V by 2 bases and J by 4 bases, and 9 bases separated the two germline ends. CDR1 is MNHNY, CDR2 SVGAGI, per germline (reference sequence). The CDR3 DNA follows: TGTGCCAGCAGTTACCCAGAGGCGAATCAGCCCCAGCATTTT. Residues: CASSYPEANQPQHF.

This clone was counted between two and nine times. The chain recombines TRBV12-5 with TRBJ1-1, with a tentative D call TRBD1 (5 bases). This CDR3 has 14 amino acids. CDR1 is LGHNT and CDR2 is FRNRAP in the germline V gene. The CDR3 reads CASAQVIMNTEAFF. The CDR3 coding sequence is TGTGCGTCCGCACAGGTCATAATGAACACTGAAGCTTTCTTT.

The V and J genes are TRBV10-3 and TRBJ1-1, with 9 positions matching TRBD1. The V gene end was trimmed by 6 bases and the J gene end by 4 bases; junction bases not matched to a gene: 6. CDR1 ENHRY and CDR2 SYGVKD come from the germline V gene. The CDR3 sequence is 14 residues long. Written as DNA, the CDR3 is TGTGCCATCAGGGGACAGGGAGAGGGCACTGAAGCTTTCTTT. As protein: CAIRGQGEGTEAFF.

The genes are TRBV6-5 and TRBJ2-7, with TRBD1 matching over 8 bases. J was trimmed by 3 bases and V by 5 bases; bases with no gene match: 6. Germline CDR1 reads MNHEY; CDR2 reads SVGAGI. The CDR3 is made up of 14 amino acids. In nucleotides, the CDR3 is TGTGCCAGCAGTGAAAGGGACAGGTTCTACGAGCAGTACTTC. Its translation is CASSERDRFYEQYF.

The chain couples TRBV5-6 to TRBJ2-3; 11 bases agree with TRBD2. Germline V lookup: CDR1 SGHDT, CDR2 YYEEEE. The ends lost 0 bases at V and 6 bases at J; junction bases unmatched: 3. The CDR3 has 15 residues. The DNA for the CDR3 is TGTGCCAGCAGCTTGGGGACTAGCGGGTCGGATACGCAGTATTTT. Amino acids: CASSLGTSGSDTQYF.

The CDR3 region is CASSLEPDNEQFF. CDR3 coding DNA: TGTGCCAGCAGTTTAGAACCCGACAATGAGCAGTTCTTC. This chain links TRBV21-1 with TRBJ2-1; TRBD2, the table's D call, was not compared with the DNA. TRBV21-1 is an annotated pseudogene. The CDR3 runs 13 residues.

The J gene is TRBJ1-2, the V gene TRBV4-1, with D maybe TRBD1 (5 bases). This CDR3 contains 15 residues. Germline values: CDR1 MGHRA, CDR2 YSYEKL. Trimming stripped 3 bases from V and 2 bases from J, with 13 bases between. In DNA form, the CDR3 reads TGCGCCAGCAGCCACCCCGCTAGGGGCAACTATGGCTACACCTTC. Protein sequence: CASSHPARGNYGYTF.

J is TRBJ1-3 and V is TRBV7-6, with a weak D call TRBD1 (5 bases). With 5 bases removed from V and 4 bases from J, the gap between germline ends came to 12 bases. Germline CDR1 and CDR2: SGHVS and FNYEAQ. The CDR3 totals 14 residues. This CDR3 is CASSLGGLGNTIYF. The DNA of the CDR3 is TGTGCCAGCAGCCTCGGGGGTCTCGGAAACACCATATATTTT.

The chain carries TRBV6-1 and TRBJ1-2; maybe TRBD1 (5 bases). This CDR3 region has 15 residues. The germline CDR1 and CDR2 sequences are MNHNS and SASEGT. The V end was cut by 1 base, the J end by 4 bases, with 13 bases between. The CDR3 sequence is CASSEGPGRTYGYTF. The CDR3 nucleotides are TGTGCCAGCAGTGAAGGCCCAGGGAGGACCTATGGCTACACCTTC.

V usage is TRBV19 and J usage is TRBJ1-1, with 8 bases lining up with TRBD1. This CDR3 has 14 amino acids. V lost 7 bases to trimming and J lost 4 bases; unmatched junction nucleotides: 8. The germline V gene encodes CDR1 LNHDA and CDR2 SQIVND (reference sequence). The CDR3 DNA follows: TGTGCCAGTACCTTCAGGGGGCCGGGCACTGAAGCTTTCTTT. It codes for CASTFRGPGTEAFF.

Remarks on this clone: Other DNA sequences from this sample encode an identical CDR3 as well. The chain uses TRBV19 and TRBJ1-5, with D hard to call. V was shortened by 1 base and J by 4 bases, with 5 bases between the two germline ends. CDR1 is LNHDA and CDR2 is SQIVND in the germline V gene (reference sequence). The CDR3 spans 13 residues. CDR3 loop: CASSIGGNQPQHF. CDR3 sequence (DNA): TGTGCCAGTAGTATAGGCGGAAATCAGCCCCAGCATTTT. Full variable domain (remainder filled in from reference TRBV19 and TRBJ1-5): DGGITQSPKYLFRKEGQNVTLSCEQNLNHDAMYWYRQDPGQGLRLIYYSQIVNDFQKGDIAEGYSVSREKKESFPLTVTSAQKNPTAFYLCASSIGGNQPQHFGDGTRLSIL.